A single sample gave rise to the 14 T cell receptor beta chains below, sequenced in a study of T-cell reconstitution after alpha-beta-depleted transplantation in children. Preparation of the TCRbeta library was carried out with unique molecular identifiers. TCRdb re-called the PCR reads through MiXCR, storing one row per CDR3 protein. This sample yields roughly 52,000 distinct CDR3 sequences, of which 5.8% are seen a single time; 30% belongs to the top ten. The sequences come from PBMCs, mostly from graft donor cells, collected 60 days after TCRalphabeta/CD19-depleted stem cell transplant. The origin of the receptors is a female patient between 2 and 15 years old who had a stem cell transplant for aplastic anemia, so the T cells may come from the graft donor.

Points on this clonotype: A much larger clone is a single base away; this may be a read error. The chain combines TRBV19 with TRBJ2-7; a weak D match, TRBD1 (5 bases). Germline CDR1 reads LNHDA; CDR2 reads SQIVND (reference sequence). This CDR3 contains 11 residues. The V end lost 10 bases, the J end lost 6 bases, and 13 bases lay between the germline ends. The CDR3 DNA reads TGTGCCACAAGACAGAGGATCGAGCAGTACGTC. Its protein is CATRQRIEQYV.

This clonotype has ten or more counts. The V and J genes are TRBV20-1 and TRBJ2-3, with 7 bases identical to TRBD2. The length of the CDR3 is 13 residues. The germline V gene encodes CDR1 DFQATT and CDR2 SNEGSKA (reference sequence). Germline trimming cut 3 bases from V and 2 bases from J; bases unmatched to any gene: 2. In nucleotides, the CDR3 is TGCAGTGCTAGGGGGGACTACACAGATACGCAGTATTTT. It encodes CSARGDYTDTQYF.

This clonotype was found many times. V gene TRBV5-1 combines with J gene TRBJ2-1; tentatively, D is TRBD1 (5 bases). Germline values: CDR1 SGHRS, CDR2 YFSETQ. This CDR3 has 13 residues. Trimming took 7 bases from V and 5 from J, leaving 13 bases between them. This CDR3 reads CASRPGADNEQFF. The CDR3 nucleotides read TGCGCCAGCCGGCCTGGGGCGGACAATGAGCAGTTCTTC.

In its sample, this clonotype was seen many times. The chain carries TRBV5-1 and TRBJ1-2; weak D call: TRBD1 (5 bases). CDR3 length equals 14 residues. Germline assignment: CDR1 SGHRS and CDR2 YFSETQ. Trimming removed 1 base from V and 3 bases from J, with 10 bases in between. CDR3 sequence reads: CASSLQGGDYGYTF. The CDR3 nucleotides are TGCGCCAGCAGCTTGCAGGGAGGGGACTATGGCTACACCTTC. The full variable domain, its missing parts supplied by reference TRBV5-1 and TRBJ1-2, is KAGVTQTPRYLIKTRGQQVTLSCSPISGHRSVSWYQQTPGQGLQFLFEYFSETQRNKGNFPGRFSGRQFSNSRSEMNVSTLELGDSALYLCASSLQGGDYGYTFGSGTRLTVV.

This clonotype was recorded at least ten times. The chain employs TRBV12-3 or TRBV12-4 and TRBJ2-1; 11 nucleotides agree with TRBD2. V shed 1 base, J shed 7 bases, and the junction held 0 bases outside the gene matches. There are 14 residues in the CDR3. The CDR3 nucleotides read TGTGCCAGCAGTTTAGGGACTAGCGGGAATGAGCAGTTCTTC. This codes for CASSLGTSGNEQFF.

The CDR3 coding sequence is TGTGCCAGCAGCCTAAGCACAGCTTCGGGCGGCTACACCTTC. Residues: CASSLSTASGGYTF. The chain uses TRBV7-9 and TRBJ1-2, with unresolved D. V was shortened by 5 bases and J by 8 bases, with 18 bases between the two germline ends. The CDR3 extends over 14 amino acids. The germline V gene encodes CDR1 SEHNR and CDR2 FQNEAQ (reference sequence).

This clonotype was found many times. The V call is TRBV7-9, the J call TRBJ2-7, with D perhaps matching TRBD1 (6 bases). The germline CDR1 and CDR2 sequences are SEHNR and FQNEAQ (reference sequence). The CDR3 extends over 16 amino acids. The CDR3 reads CLSSSSTGRYSYEQYV. The CDR3 DNA follows: TGTTTAAGCAGCTCCTCGACAGGTCGCTACTCCTACGAGCAGTACGTC.

This clonotype is categorized as medium-sized. V is TRBV12-3 or TRBV12-4 and J is TRBJ1-5, with 8 bases identical to TRBD1. The CDR3 loop spans 14 amino acids. V shed 5 bases and J 4 bases; nucleotides not matched to a gene: 4. This CDR3 reads CASSLRQGNQPQHF. CDR3 in DNA: TGTGCCAGCAGTCTCCGACAGGGGAATCAGCCCCAGCATTTT.

There are many counts of this clonotype. The chain employs TRBV7-2 and TRBJ1-4, with TRBD1 matching over 7 bases. Germline values: CDR1 SGHTA, CDR2 FQGNSA. V lost 5 bases to trimming and J lost 0 bases; unmatched junction nucleotides: 12. This CDR3 is built from 18 residues. CDR3: CASSPHRDSTATNEKLFF. The CDR3 DNA reads TGTGCCAGCAGCCCACACCGGGACAGTACCGCAACTAATGAAAAACTGTTTTTT.

This clonotype was observed a handful of times. V is TRBV4-1 and J is TRBJ1-6; TRBD1 might be the D (5 bases). CDR1 is MGHRA, CDR2 YSYEKL, per germline. V lost 1 base and J 3 bases, leaving 10 bases between the germline ends. The CDR3 runs 16 residues. In DNA, the CDR3 is TGCGCCAGCAGCCAAGCAAGGGACGGCTATAATTCACCCCTCCACTTT. Translating gives CASSQARDGYNSPLHF.

The sample holds a few counts of this clonotype. Here the CDR3 reads CASSRRGRAVAEQYF. Here the CDR3 DNA reads TGTGCCAGCTCACGCCGGGGGAGGGCCGTTGCCGAGCAGTACTTC. This sequence joins TRBV18 and TRBJ2-7; TRBD2 agrees at 7 bases. This CDR3 contains 15 residues. CDR1 is KGHSH and CDR2 is LQKENI in the germline V gene. V was clipped by 4 bases and J by 6 bases; unmatched bases: 12.

This clonotype was found many times. This chain joins TRBV7-9 and TRBJ2-1, with 9 bases identical to TRBD2. The ends lost 6 bases at V and 1 base at J; junction bases unmatched: 4. CDR3 size: 15 residues. Germline CDR1 is SEHNR and CDR2 is FQNEAQ (reference sequence). The CDR3 loop is CASRLTSGSYNEQFF. In nucleotides, the CDR3 is TGTGCCAGCAGGCTGACTAGCGGATCCTACAATGAGCAGTTCTTC.

This clonotype showed up many times. The gene calls are TRBV10-3 and TRBJ2-7; D is ambiguous. The V gene's germline CDR1 is ENHRY and CDR2 SYGVKD. This CDR3 has 12 residues. V was cut by 0 bases and J by 4 bases, with 4 bases left in between. CDR3 sequence: CAISESWYEQYV. The CDR3 nucleotides read TGTGCCATCAGTGAGTCCTGGTACGAGCAGTACGTC.

There are many counts of this clonotype. The genes are TRBV2 and TRBJ2-1; weak D call: TRBD2 (5 bases). The CDR3 covers 15 residues. Per the germline V gene, CDR1 is SNHLY and CDR2 is FYNNEI. V shed 3 bases and J shed 12 bases, with 21 bases lying between them. The CDR3 coding sequence is TGTGCCAGCAGTGAGGAAGCGGAGTGGGGTTTCGGGCAGTTCTTC. Residues: CASSEEAEWGFGQFF.